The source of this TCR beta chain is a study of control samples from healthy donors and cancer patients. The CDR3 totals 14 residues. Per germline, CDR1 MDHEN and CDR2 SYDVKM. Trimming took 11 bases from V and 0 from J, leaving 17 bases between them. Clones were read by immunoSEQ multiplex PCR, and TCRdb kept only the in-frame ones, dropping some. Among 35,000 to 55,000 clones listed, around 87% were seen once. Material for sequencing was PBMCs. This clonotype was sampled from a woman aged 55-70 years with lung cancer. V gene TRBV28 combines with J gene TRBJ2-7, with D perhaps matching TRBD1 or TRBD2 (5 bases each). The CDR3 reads CAAAPGPFSYEQYF. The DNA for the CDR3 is TGTGCCGCGGCCCCGGGGCCTTTCTCCTACGAGCAGTACTTC.